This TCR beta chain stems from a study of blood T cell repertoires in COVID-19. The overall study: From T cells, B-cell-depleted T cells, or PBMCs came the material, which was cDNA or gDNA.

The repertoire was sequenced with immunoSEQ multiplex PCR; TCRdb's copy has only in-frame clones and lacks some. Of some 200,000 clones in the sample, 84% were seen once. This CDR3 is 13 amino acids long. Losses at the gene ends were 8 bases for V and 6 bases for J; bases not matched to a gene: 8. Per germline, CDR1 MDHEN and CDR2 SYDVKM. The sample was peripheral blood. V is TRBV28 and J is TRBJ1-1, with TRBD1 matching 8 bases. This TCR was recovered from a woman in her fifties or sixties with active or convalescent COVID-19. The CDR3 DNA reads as TGTGCCAGCGGCCGACAGGGGCTGGCTGAAGCTTTCTTT. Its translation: CASGRQGLAEAFF.